The clone carrying this T cell receptor (beta chain) came up many times. Its antigen is not known. The library had UMIs added by 3' ligation of an oligonucleotide to TCR cDNA. Adult healthy volunteers gave 2.5 ml peripheral blood for whole-blood RNA. Input was roughly 1 to 1000 ng of DNase-treated total RNA without cell sorting. Amplification of ligated cDNA took four PCR rounds with SP2 and nested alpha and beta constant primers. TCRdb re-derived calls from the 5' RACE reads in MiXCR, one entry per CDR3 protein. This sample has over 45,000 distinct CDR3 sequences, with around 5% found just once. The data are from a study of naive and memory T cell subsets. Study outcomes and limitations: Potentially, T cell activation and differentiation skew this RNA-based measurement.

Germline CDR1 is MDHEN and CDR2 is SYDVKM. The CDR3 runs 16 residues. V dropped 6 bases and J dropped 9 bases, with 24 bases sitting between them. This sequence was found in a female donor in good health. J is TRBJ2-1 and V is TRBV28, with D tentatively TRBD2 (6 bases). This chain's CDR3 is CASSLSGTVIGGEQFF. The CDR3 coding sequence is TGTGCCAGCAGCCTTTCCGGGACTGTGATTGGAGGTGAGCAGTTCTTC.